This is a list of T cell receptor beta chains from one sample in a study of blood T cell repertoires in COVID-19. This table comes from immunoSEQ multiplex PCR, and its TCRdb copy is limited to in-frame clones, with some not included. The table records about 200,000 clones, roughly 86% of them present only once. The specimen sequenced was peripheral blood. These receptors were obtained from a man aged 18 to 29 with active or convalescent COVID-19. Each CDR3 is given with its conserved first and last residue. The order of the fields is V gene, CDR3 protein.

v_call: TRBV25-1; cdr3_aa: CASSEWFGTKGGQFF
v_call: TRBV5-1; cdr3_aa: CASSLAGADTQYF
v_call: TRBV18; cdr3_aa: CASSPPRANTEAFF
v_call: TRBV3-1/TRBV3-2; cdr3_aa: CAAGTGSYEQYF
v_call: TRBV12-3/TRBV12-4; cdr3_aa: CASRTSGRETQYF
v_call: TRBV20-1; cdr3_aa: CSAGHRDIQYF
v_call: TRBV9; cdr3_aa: CASSVDVSDRGSRTYEQYF
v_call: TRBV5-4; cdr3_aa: CASSGQNEKLFF
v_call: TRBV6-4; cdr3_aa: CASSDRTSTDTQYF
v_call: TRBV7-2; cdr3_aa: CASRQPRQGSGANVLTF
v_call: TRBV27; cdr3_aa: CASSGTGHNEQFF
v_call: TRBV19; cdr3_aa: CASTAGVYSGANVLTF
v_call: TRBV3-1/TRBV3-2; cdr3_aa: CASSQDHGTGYYGYTF
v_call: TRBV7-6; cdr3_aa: CASSSRDRGEAGELFF
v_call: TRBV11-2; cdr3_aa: CASSLSLRSNEQFF
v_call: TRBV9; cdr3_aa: CASSVAPAGGNSYNEQFF
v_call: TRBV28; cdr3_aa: CASSLKGAFSGNTIYF
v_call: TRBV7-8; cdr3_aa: CASSLAASFPSEQYF
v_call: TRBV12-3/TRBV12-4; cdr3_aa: CASSSSRREPQHF
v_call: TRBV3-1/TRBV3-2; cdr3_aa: CASSQGSGRAGETQYF
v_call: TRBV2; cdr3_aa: CASSEADQYGYTF
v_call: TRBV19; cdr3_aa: CASSISALNTEAFF
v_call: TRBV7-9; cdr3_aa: CASSLGTVYEQYF
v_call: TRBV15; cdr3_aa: CATSRGLAGIQETQYF
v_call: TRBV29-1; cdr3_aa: CSVDGQGAGTEAFF
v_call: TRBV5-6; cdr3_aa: CASSFGGGTEDTQYF
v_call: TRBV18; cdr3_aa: CASSPDSGLMNTEAFF
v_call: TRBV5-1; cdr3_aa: CASSLGLAGAETQYF
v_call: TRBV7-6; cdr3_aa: CASSLFVAGGYTGELFF
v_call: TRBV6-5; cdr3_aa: CASRLTASSYEQYF
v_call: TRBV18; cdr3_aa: CASSPIGRGDTQYF
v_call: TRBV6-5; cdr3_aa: CASRQQGYEKLFF